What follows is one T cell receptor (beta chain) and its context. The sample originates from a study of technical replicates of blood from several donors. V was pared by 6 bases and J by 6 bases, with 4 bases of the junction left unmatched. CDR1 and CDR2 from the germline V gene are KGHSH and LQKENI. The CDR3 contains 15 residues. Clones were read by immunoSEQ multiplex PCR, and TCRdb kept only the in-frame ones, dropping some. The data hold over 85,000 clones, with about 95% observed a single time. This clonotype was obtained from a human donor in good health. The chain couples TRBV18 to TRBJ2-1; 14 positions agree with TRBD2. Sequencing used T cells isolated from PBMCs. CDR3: CASSPGTSGSNEQFF. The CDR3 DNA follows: TGTGCCAGCTCGCCCGGGACTAGCGGGAGCAATGAGCAGTTCTTC. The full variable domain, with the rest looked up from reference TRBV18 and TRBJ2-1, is NAGVMQNPRHLVRRRGQEARLRCSPMKGHSHVYWYRQLPEEGLKFMVYLQKENIIDESGMPKERFSAEFPKEGPSILRIQQVVRGDSAAYFCASSPGTSGSNEQFFGPGTRLTVL.